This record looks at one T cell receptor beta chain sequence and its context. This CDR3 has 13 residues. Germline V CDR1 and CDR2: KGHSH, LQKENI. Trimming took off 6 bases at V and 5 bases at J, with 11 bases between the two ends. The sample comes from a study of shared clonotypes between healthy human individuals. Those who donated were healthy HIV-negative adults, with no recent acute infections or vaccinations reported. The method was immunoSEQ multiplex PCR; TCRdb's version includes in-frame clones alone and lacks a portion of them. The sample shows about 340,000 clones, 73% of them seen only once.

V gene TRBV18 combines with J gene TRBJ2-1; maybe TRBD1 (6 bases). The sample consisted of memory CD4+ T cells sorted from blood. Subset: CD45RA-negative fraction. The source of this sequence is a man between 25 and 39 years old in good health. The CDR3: CASSRTANNEQFF. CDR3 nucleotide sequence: TGTGCCAGCTCGAGGACAGCGAACAATGAGCAGTTCTTC.